These T cell receptor beta chains were read from a single sample in a study of T-cell memory formation after mild COVID-19. TCRdb re-called the 5' RACE reads through MiXCR, storing one row per CDR3 protein. This sample has under 300,000 distinct CDR3 sequences, with 15% to 20% found just once. The sample was PBMCs or a T cell subset sorted from them (not recorded which). The receptors come from a man aged 18 to 29 who had mild COVID-19 (a few samples of this study predate the infection). Cell type and time point are not known. CDR3s leave out the opening cysteine and the closing phenylalanine or tryptophan. The D gene is left open where the match is weak.

D gene	J gene	V gene	CDR3 protein
.	TRBJ1-5	TRBV6-6	ASSYSKHQGLSNQPQH
.	TRBJ1-1	TRBV4-1	ASSQWPQGNTEAF
.	TRBJ2-1	TRBV7-9	ASSWGFNEQF
TRBD1	TRBJ2-5	TRBV6-5	ASSYGGTGAAETQY
.	TRBJ2-7	TRBV3-1	ASSPTTSPTYEQY
.	TRBJ2-3	TRBV12-3/TRBV12-4	ASRERGSTDTQY
.	TRBJ2-3	TRBV25-1	ASSDPGTAGSDTQY
.	TRBJ1-5	TRBV12-3/TRBV12-4	ASSVGENQPQH
.	TRBJ2-1	TRBV4-2	ASSQEGAAYNEQF
.	TRBJ1-1	TRBV7-2	ASSTQANTEAF
.	TRBJ2-5	TRBV7-3	ASSLTFAQTQY
TRBD2	TRBJ2-3	TRBV19	ASSAPPQRGATEDTQY
.	TRBJ1-6	TRBV25-1	ASSEGTFSPLH
.	TRBJ1-2	TRBV29-1	SATQYYGYT
.	TRBJ1-6	TRBV5-1	ASSLGQANSPLH
TRBD1	TRBJ2-5	TRBV5-6	ASSLSGRGMETQY
.	TRBJ2-1	TRBV20-1	SARDLWGAQQF
.	TRBJ2-2	TRBV6-2/TRBV6-3	ASSYGRNTGELF
.	TRBJ1-2	TRBV12-3/TRBV12-4	ASSSERVFDGYT
.	TRBJ1-5	TRBV7-9	ASSLGSSQPQH
.	TRBJ2-3	TRBV6-6	ASSFSAEITDTQY
.	TRBJ2-5	TRBV29-1	SVVRGRETQY
.	TRBJ2-5	TRBV7-2	ASSTRPLAGQETQY
.	TRBJ1-4	TRBV4-1	ASSPPRVRGDEKLF
.	TRBJ2-3	TRBV7-2	ASSLVWRGSTDTQY
.	TRBJ2-7	TRBV4-3	ASSQGAQSRQY
.	TRBJ2-3	TRBV20-1	SARDLGLAASTDTQY
TRBD1	TRBJ2-7	TRBV5-1	ASSLAPGQGYEQY
.	TRBJ1-4	TRBV4-3	ASSQGVGGEKLF
.	TRBJ2-4	TRBV9	ASSVSQGWGNIQY
.	TRBJ1-1	TRBV7-2	ASSFTVDTEAF
.	TRBJ2-3	TRBV5-1	ASSMDSTDTQY
TRBD2	TRBJ2-4	TRBV10-3	AISVLAGGQNIQY
TRBD1	TRBJ2-7	TRBV7-6	ASSLHDRVSYEQY
TRBD1	TRBJ1-2	TRBV20-1	SAPTSGQISYGYT